A single sample gave rise to the 28 T cell receptor beta chains below, sequenced in a study of technical replicates of blood from a few donors. Sequencing was performed with immunoSEQ multiplex PCR; in TCRdb, only in-frame clones are kept and a portion is missing. The repertoire holds roughly 48,000 clones, with 80% to 95% as singletons. Sequencing used PBMCs. All receptors derive from a human donor in good health. Some clones in this sample may be carry-over from other donors' samples.

CDR3 loop: CASIIGGTVYSNQPQHF. In DNA form, the CDR3 reads TGTGCCAGTATCATAGGGGGGACAGTCTATAGCAATCAGCCCCAGCATTTT. The rearrangement joins TRBV7-9 to TRBJ1-5; 7 bases fit TRBD1. This CDR3 is built from 17 residues. The J segment lost 0 bases and the V segment lost 9 bases, leaving 14 bases of the junction unmatched. Germline loops: CDR1 SEHNR, CDR2 FQNEAQ (reference sequence).

This sequence joins TRBV5-6 and TRBJ2-3; the match to TRBD2 covers 10 bases. Germline V gene lookup returns CDR1 SGHDT and CDR2 YYEEEE. The CDR3 totals 15 residues. With 5 bases clipped from V and 1 base from J, the junction kept 4 bases outside the gene matches. CDR3 sequence (DNA): TGTGCCAGCAGTTCAGGACTAGCGGGCACAGATACGCAGTATTTT. Its protein product is CASSSGLAGTDTQYF.

In nucleotides, the CDR3 is TGCGCCAGCAGCCTGCGGGGTGTTGGCTACACCTTC. This sequence encodes CASSLRGVGYTF. The chain uses TRBV5-1 and TRBJ1-2; D not resolved. V lost 4 bases and J 7 bases, leaving 11 bases between the germline ends. The CDR3 runs 12 residues. From germline, CDR1 is SGHRS and CDR2 YFSETQ.

This rearrangement joins TRBV2 to TRBJ2-5; D is uncertain. This CDR3 spans 15 amino acids. With 1 base removed from V and 5 bases from J, the gap between germline ends came to 14 bases. Germline V gene data show CDR1 as SNHLY and CDR2 as FYNNEI. CDR3 region: CASSEGSRGWETQYF. CDR3 bases: TGTGCCAGCAGTGAAGGGTCACGCGGTTGGGAGACCCAGTACTTC.

This clone showed up just once. CDR3 sequence: CASRKGVYEQYF. CDR3 DNA sequence: TGTGCCAGCAGAAAGGGGGTTTACGAGCAGTACTTC. The chain recombines TRBV28 with TRBJ2-7; possibly TRBD1 for D (6 bases). Looked up from germline, CDR1 is MDHEN and CDR2 is SYDVKM. There are 12 residues in the CDR3. The V gene lost 6 bases and the J gene lost 4 bases, with 10 bases spanning the gap.

The CDR3 bases are TGTGCCAGCAGCGCTACAGGGCCTTACTATGGCTACACCTTC. Encoded protein: CASSATGPYYGYTF. V gene TRBV9 combines with J gene TRBJ1-2, with D perhaps TRBD1 (6 bases). CDR1 and CDR2 from the germline V gene are SGDLS and YYNGEE. Trimming removed 3 bases from V and 3 bases from J, with 12 bases in between. This CDR3 region has 14 residues.

The V gene is TRBV30, the J gene TRBJ1-1, with D tentatively TRBD1 (5 bases). CDR1 is GTSNPN and CDR2 is SVGIG in the germline V gene (reference sequence). Trimming removed 5 bases at V and 3 bases at J, with 16 bases between. This CDR3 spans 14 amino acids. CDR3 sequence (DNA): TGTGCCTGGGGGGACTGGGGGAAACACACTGAAGCTTTCTTT. Protein product: CAWGDWGKHTEAFF.

The V and J genes are TRBV5-4 and TRBJ2-7; the match to TRBD1 covers 7 bases. The junction had 10 bases not matched to a gene; V was cut back by 5 bases and J by 5 bases. The germline CDR1 and CDR2 sequences are SGHNT and YYREEE (reference sequence). This CDR3 has 14 residues. This CDR3 is CASRQDRDKNEQYF. CDR3 DNA: TGTGCCAGCAGACAAGACAGGGACAAGAACGAGCAGTACTTC.

The CDR3 region is CASSRDRGISPLHF. The CDR3 DNA reads as TGTGCCAGCAGCCGGGACAGGGGTATTTCACCCCTCCACTTT. The rearrangement uses TRBV11-1 and TRBJ1-6; 10 nucleotides agree with TRBD1. Germline trimming cut 5 bases from V and 9 bases from J; bases unmatched to any gene: 4. This CDR3 spans 14 amino acids. The germline gives CDR1 SGHAT, CDR2 FQDESV (reference sequence).

The chain combines TRBV5-1 with TRBJ2-4; D ambiguous. The CDR3 has 16 amino acids. The V end lost 0 bases, the J end lost 4 bases, and 14 bases lay between the germline ends. Germline CDR1 SGHRS, CDR2 YFSETQ. The CDR3 DNA follows: TGCGCCAGCAGCTTGGCCGTCTTGACTGAGAAAAACATTCAGTACTTC. Its translation is CASSLAVLTEKNIQYF. Full variable domain (outside the CDR3, taken from reference TRBV5-1 and TRBJ2-4): KAGVTQTPRYLIKTRGQQVTLSCSPISGHRSVSWYQQTPGQGLQFLFEYFSETQRNKGNFPGRFSGRQFSNSRSEMNVSTLELGDSALYLCASSLAVLTEKNIQYFGAGTRLSVL.

V and J are TRBV7-2 and TRBJ2-5, with D possibly matching TRBD1 (7 bases). Per germline, CDR1 SGHTA and CDR2 FQGNSA. The CDR3 sequence is 15 residues long. Between the trimmed V and J ends, which lost 5 bases and 1 base, there was a span of 14 bases. The CDR3 region has the DNA TGTGCCAGCAGCGACCGGAGGGGGCCCCAAGAGACCCAGTACTTC. Protein: CASSDRRGPQETQYF.

Here the CDR3 DNA reads TGTGCCAGTAGTTCGGGACTCCTCAGGGATACGCAGTATTTT. Its translation is CASSSGLLRDTQYF. The chain combines TRBV19 with TRBJ2-3, with D maybe TRBD2 (6 bases). CDR1 and CDR2 from the germline V gene are LNHDA and SQIVND (reference sequence). The CDR3 loop spans 14 amino acids. The V end lost 5 bases, the J end lost 6 bases, and 15 bases lay between the germline ends. The variable domain in full, with the rest retrieved from reference TRBV19 and TRBJ2-3, is DGGITQSPKYLFRKEGQNVTLSCEQNLNHDAMYWYRQDPGQGLRLIYYSQIVNDFQKGDIAEGYSVSREKKESFPLTVTSAQKNPTAFYLCASSSGLLRDTQYFGPGTRLTVL.

This clone appeared once. The CDR3 nucleotides read TGCGCCAGCAGCCCCCCAGGACTCACTGAAGCTTTCTTT. This gives the protein CASSPPGLTEAFF. The V gene is TRBV4-1, the J gene TRBJ1-1; no clear D gene. CDR3 length: 13 amino acids. V was clipped by 4 bases and J by 4 bases, with 10 bases between them. CDR1 is MGHRA, CDR2 YSYEKL, per germline.

The chain carries TRBV2 and TRBJ1-5, with TRBD1 matching 10 bases. The CDR3 runs 15 residues. Germline assignment: CDR1 SNHLY and CDR2 FYNNEI. After removal of 4 bases from V and 1 base from J, the junction contained 1 base not matched to a gene. The chain's CDR3 is CASSGDRGSNQPQHF. The CDR3 nucleotides are TGTGCCAGCAGTGGGGACAGGGGAAGCAATCAGCCCCAGCATTTT.

The chain carries TRBV28 and TRBJ1-6; 9 positions match TRBD1. The CDR3 runs to 14 residues. CDR1 is MDHEN and CDR2 is SYDVKM in the germline V gene. The junction had 5 bases not matched to a gene; V was cut back by 5 bases and J by 9 bases. CDR3 amino acids: CASSAGQGTSPLHF. The DNA of the CDR3 is TGTGCCAGCAGTGCGGGACAGGGCACTTCACCCCTCCACTTT.

J is TRBJ1-2 and V is TRBV4-3; TRBD1 matches 7 bases. With V trimmed by 4 bases and J by 2 bases, 1 base remained unmatched. CDR1 and CDR2 from the germline V gene are LGHNA and YSLEER. The CDR3 spans 13 residues. CDR3 sequence: CASSPGQNYGYTF. CDR3 coding DNA: TGCGCCAGCAGCCCGGGACAGAACTATGGCTACACCTTC.

The V and J genes are TRBV7-5 and TRBJ1-5; TRBD1 was called by the table and not checked on the DNA. TRBV7-5 constitutes a pseudogene. CDR3 size: 16 residues. The CDR3 DNA reads as TGTGTCAGAAGCTCTCGAGGGACAGCTGGCAATCAGCCCCAGCATTTT. Translation: CVRSSRGTAGNQPQHF.

This chain connects TRBV4-3 to TRBJ2-7; TRBD1 matches 10 bases. V dropped 0 bases and J dropped 7; count of bases not matched to a gene: 6. The CDR3 totals 15 residues. CDR1 and CDR2 from the germline V gene are LGHNA and YSLEER. As DNA, the CDR3 is TGCGCCAGCAGCCAAGATCGGGGACAGGGGTGGGAGCAGTACTTC. Its protein product is CASSQDRGQGWEQYF.

This clone was counted a single time. The chain combines TRBV5-6 with TRBJ1-1; possible D gene TRBD1, 5 bases. Trimming left V 3 bases short and J 2 bases short, with 11 bases between. Germline V gene sequence: CDR1 SGHDT, CDR2 YYEEEE. The CDR3 totals 14 residues. CDR3 in amino acids: CASSSGWGNTEAFF. CDR3 sequence (DNA): TGTGCCAGCAGCTCAGGGTGGGGAAACACTGAAGCTTTCTTT.

The sample holds a few counts of this clone. The chain has TRBV14 and TRBJ2-7; weak D call: TRBD2 (5 bases). The germline V gene encodes CDR1 SGHDN and CDR2 FVKESK. Trimming removed 0 bases at V and 3 bases at J, with 12 bases between. There are 15 residues in the CDR3. The CDR3 is CASSQDLLVDYEQYF. CDR3 DNA sequence: TGTGCCAGCAGCCAAGATTTACTAGTTGACTACGAGCAGTACTTC.

V and J are TRBV18 and TRBJ2-2; maybe TRBD2 (5 bases). Germline CDR1 KGHSH, CDR2 LQKENI. This CDR3 contains 15 residues. V lost 6 bases and J 4 bases, leaving 15 bases between the germline ends. The CDR3 protein is CASSLAEGSTGELFF. For the CDR3, the DNA is TGTGCCAGCTCCCTAGCCGAAGGGAGCACCGGGGAGCTGTTTTTT.

V is TRBV5-6 and J is TRBJ1-5; D perhaps matches TRBD1 (5 bases). CDR3 length: 14 amino acids. V shed 1 base and J shed 4 bases, with 9 bases lying between them. Germline CDR1 reads SGHDT; CDR2 reads YYEEEE. CDR3 bases: TGTGCCAGCAGCTTGCGGGGGAGAAATCAGCCCCAGCATTTT. This codes for CASSLRGRNQPQHF.

The chain couples TRBV5-1 to TRBJ2-5; 8 bases agree with TRBD2. The CDR3 loop spans 17 amino acids. V shed 6 bases and J 5 bases; nucleotides not matched to a gene: 18. Germline V lookup: CDR1 SGHRS, CDR2 YFSETQ. CDR3 bases: TGCGCCAGCATCGGGTCTTCCGGACTTACGGGAGGGGAGACCCAGTACTTC. Amino acids: CASIGSSGLTGGETQYF.

This clone appeared a few times. The chain uses TRBV2 and TRBJ2-4; TRBD2 agrees at 7 bases. Germline V gives CDR1 SNHLY, CDR2 FYNNEI. Unmatched junction bases numbered 15, after V lost 7 bases and J lost 6 bases. This CDR3 region has 16 residues. The chain's CDR3 is CASNSVAGGLVNIQYF. CDR3 DNA sequence: TGTGCCAGCAACTCCGTAGCGGGTGGATTAGTAAACATTCAGTACTTC.

This rearrangement joins TRBV5-6 to TRBJ1-1, with D maybe TRBD1 (6 bases). This CDR3 region has 15 residues. The germline CDR1 and CDR2 sequences are SGHDT and YYEEEE. The V end lost 2 bases, the J end lost 1 base, and 12 bases lay between the germline ends. The CDR3 DNA follows: TGTGCCAGCAGCTTTTTCAACAGGGAGAACACTGAAGCTTTCTTT. This gives the protein CASSFFNRENTEAFF.

This chain connects TRBV10-2 to TRBJ1-6; 7 positions agree with TRBD1. J lost 10 bases, V lost 7 bases, and 10 bases had no gene match. CDR1 is WSHSY, CDR2 SAAADI, per germline. This CDR3 has 14 amino acids. The CDR3 region is CASNPGQPMSPLHF. The CDR3, as DNA: TGCGCCAGCAACCCGGGACAGCCGATGTCACCCCTCCACTTT.

CDR3: CASSFGGVETQYF. In nucleotides, the CDR3 is TGTGCCAGCAGCTTTGGGGGGGTTGAGACCCAGTACTTC. J is TRBJ2-5 and V is TRBV7-2; TRBD2 aligns across 7 bases. The CDR3 loop spans 13 amino acids. The V and J ends lost 3 bases and 5 bases, in that order; junction bases with no gene match: 3. Germline V CDR1 and CDR2: SGHTA, FQGNSA.

The rearrangement uses TRBV13 and TRBJ2-3, with D possibly being TRBD2 (6 bases). V was trimmed by 4 bases and J by 0 bases, leaving 14 bases between them. The CDR3 loop spans 16 amino acids. Germline loops: CDR1 PRHDT, CDR2 FYEKMQ (reference sequence). Written as DNA, the CDR3 is TGTGCCAGCAGCTACATAAGACTAGGGAGCACAGATACGCAGTATTTT. Its protein product is CASSYIRLGSTDTQYF.